Presented here are 2 T cell receptor beta chains from one specimen sequenced in a study of Graves' ophthalmopathy and Graves' hyperthyroidism. The TCR beta CDR3 regions underwent amplification from RNA transcripts. In the first round, RT-PCR was carried out with HTBI primers, and a multiplex PCR formed the second round. TCRdb reanalysed the multiplex PCR reads using MiXCR and keeps one entry per CDR3 protein. Altogether some 350,000 distinct CDR3 sequences are present, about a sixth being singletons, with the ten largest covering 2.4%. The material sequenced was peripheral blood. The source of these receptors is an adult woman with stable Graves' hyperthyroidism.

At least ten counts were recorded for this clonotype. The chain carries TRBV29-1 and TRBJ1-2; maybe TRBD1 (6 bases). The CDR3 has 14 residues. CDR1 and CDR2 from the germline V gene are SQVTM and ANQGSEA. V was cut by 1 base and J by 6 bases, with 15 bases left in between. This CDR3 reads CSVEGARGADGYTF. For the CDR3, the DNA is TGCAGCGTTGAAGGCGCGAGGGGGGCGGATGGCTACACCTTC.

There are many counts of this clonotype. This chain joins TRBV19 and TRBJ1-5; tentative D call: TRBD1 (6 bases). This CDR3 is built from 15 residues. From germline, CDR1 is LNHDA and CDR2 SQIVND (reference sequence). V was pared by 3 bases and J by 1 base, with 10 bases between. The CDR3 nucleotides are TGTGCCAGTAGTATTCAGGGGATAAGCAATCAGCCCCAGCATTTT. Translating gives CASSIQGISNQPQHF.